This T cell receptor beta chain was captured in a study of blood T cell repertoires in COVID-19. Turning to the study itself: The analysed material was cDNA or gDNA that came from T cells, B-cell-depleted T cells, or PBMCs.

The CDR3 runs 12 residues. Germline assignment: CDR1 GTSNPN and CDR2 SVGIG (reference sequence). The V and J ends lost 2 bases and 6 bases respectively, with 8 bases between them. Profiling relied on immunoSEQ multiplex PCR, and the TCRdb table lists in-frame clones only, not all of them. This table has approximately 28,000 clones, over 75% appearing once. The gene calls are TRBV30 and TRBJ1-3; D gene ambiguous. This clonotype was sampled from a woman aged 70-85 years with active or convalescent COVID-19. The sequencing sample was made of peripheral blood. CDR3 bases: TGTGCCTGGAGTCCCAAAGCAAACACCATATATTTT. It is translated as CAWSPKANTIYF. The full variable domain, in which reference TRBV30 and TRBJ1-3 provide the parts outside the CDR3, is SQTIHQWPATLVQPVGSPLSLECTVEGTSNPNLYWYRQAAGRGLQLLFYSVGIGQISSEVPQNLSASRPQDRQFILSSKKLLLSDSGFYLCAWSPKANTIYFGEGSWLTVV.